A selection of T cell receptor beta chains follows, all from one sample in a study of cytomegalovirus exposure and HLA in healthy donors. Profiling relied on immunoSEQ multiplex PCR, and the TCRdb table lists in-frame clones only, not all of them. The sample includes about 140,000 clones, around nine tenths of them seen just once. Input material: PBMCs. The receptors stem from a woman under 40 in good health and CMV-seronegative. The CDR3 runs from the conserved cysteine through the conserved F or W. A D gene is named only where the DNA matches it firmly. A clone size is listed for some rows: how often the clone was seen (once, few, many), or a class if it is expanded.

V	J	D	size	CDR3	DNA
TRBV15	TRBJ2-4	.	.	CATSRDSGVGIQYF	TGTGCCACCAGCAGAGATTCGGGGGTGGGCATTCAGTACTTC
TRBV27	TRBJ2-7	.	.	CAAGGQYF	TGTGCCGCTGGCGGGCAGTACTTC
TRBV28	TRBJ1-2	.	.	CASSYEDVYGYTF	TGTGCCAGCAGTTACGAGGATGTCTATGGCTACACCTTC
TRBV9	TRBJ1-1	.	.	CASSAWGGLSVNTEAFF	TGTGCCAGCAGCGCGTGGGGAGGGTTGTCGGTGAACACTGAAGCTTTCTTT
TRBV21-1	TRBJ1-2	.	.	CASSKNGARDRGTPGYTF	TGTGCCAGCAGCAAAAACGGGGCCCGGGACAGGGGCACCCCTGGCTACACCTTC
TRBV7-2	TRBJ1-5	.	.	CASSTRISQPQHF	TGTGCCAGCAGCACGAGAATAAGTCAGCCCCAGCATTTT
TRBV30	TRBJ1-5	TRBD1	.	CAWSVQSGGNQPQHF	TGTGCCTGGAGTGTACAGTCAGGGGGAAATCAGCCCCAGCATTTT
TRBV7-2	TRBJ2-3	TRBD1	few	CASSFLQGTDTQYF	TGTGCCAGCAGCTTCTTACAGGGGACAGATACGCAGTATTTT
TRBV6-5	TRBJ1-1	.	.	CASSYSTGRGNTEAFF	TGTGCCAGCAGTTACTCAACGGGCAGGGGCAACACTGAAGCTTTCTTT
TRBV4-1	TRBJ1-2	.	.	CASSQDLNSNRAANYGYTF	TGCGCCAGCAGCCAAGATCTAAACTCCAACAGGGCGGCTAACTATGGCTACACCTTC
TRBV9	TRBJ2-7	TRBD1	.	CASSLGTATYEQYF	TGTGCCAGCAGCTTAGGGACAGCAACCTACGAGCAGTACTTC
TRBV7-2	TRBJ2-7	.	.	CASSFWPYEQYF	TGTGCCAGCAGCTTTTGGCCTTACGAGCAGTACTTC
TRBV11-2	TRBJ1-1	.	.	CASSYTGLNTEAFF	TGTGCCAGCAGCTATACAGGATTGAACACTGAAGCTTTCTTT
TRBV5-1	TRBJ2-7	TRBD1	.	CASSLGQGVRYEQCF	TGCGCCAGCAGCCTGGGACAGGGGGTTCGGTACGAGCAGTGCTTC
TRBV10-3	TRBJ2-2	.	.	CAISETGGAGELFF	TGTGCCATCAGTGAGACAGGGGGGGCCGGGGAGCTGTTTTTT
TRBV4-1	TRBJ2-7	.	.	CASSQGPRTALTPYEQYF	TGCGCCAGCAGCCAAGGACCTCGGACAGCTCTAACCCCCTACGAGCAGTACTTC
TRBV5-1	TRBJ2-1	TRBD1	once	CASSFLGTGGFSSYNEQFF	TGCGCCAGCAGCTTCCTTGGGACAGGGGGCTTTAGCTCCTACAATGAGCAGTTCTTC
TRBV5-1	TRBJ2-1	.	.	CASSLSTPGNEQFF	TGCGCCAGCAGCTTGTCTACGCCAGGGAATGAGCAGTTCTTC
TRBV6-5	TRBJ2-3	.	.	CASSTFRRVADTQYF	TGTGCCAGCAGTACTTTCCGGAGAGTGGCAGATACGCAGTATTTT
TRBV7-2	TRBJ1-2	TRBD1	.	CASSLAQGQFYGYTF	TGTGCCAGCAGCTTAGCGCAGGGACAGTTCTATGGCTACACCTTC
TRBV12-5	TRBJ1-1	TRBD1	.	CASGLQGAGTEAFF	TGTGCTAGTGGTCTTCAGGGGGCTGGCACTGAAGCTTTCTTT
TRBV7-9	TRBJ1-2	.	.	CASSFDINYGYTF	TGTGCCAGCAGCTTCGACATTAACTATGGCTACACCTTC
TRBV4-3	TRBJ2-2	TRBD2	.	CASSQESGSGGFIGELFF	TGCGCCAGCAGCCAAGAAAGCGGGAGCGGGGGGTTCATCGGGGAGCTGTTTTTT
TRBV7-2	TRBJ2-4	.	.	CASSPRGGTAKNIQYF	TGTGCCAGCAGTCCTAGGGGGGGGACGGCCAAAAACATTCAGTACTTC
TRBV27	TRBJ2-2	.	.	CASSLYRGGTGELFF	TGTGCCAGCAGTTTATACAGGGGGGGTACCGGGGAGCTGTTTTTT
TRBV30	TRBJ1-1	.	.	CAWGDWNTEAFF	TGTGCCTGGGGGGACTGGAACACTGAAGCTTTCTTT
TRBV6-1	TRBJ1-2	.	.	CASTLRGARSYTF	TGTGCCAGCACCCTGCGGGGGGCTCGAAGCTACACCTTC
TRBV7-9	TRBJ2-3	.	.	CASSLGQAQDTQYF	TGTGCCAGCAGCTTAGGCCAGGCCCAGGATACGCAGTATTTT
TRBV27	TRBJ1-1	.	few	CASSLSTRGITEAFF	TGTGCCAGCAGTTTATCCACCAGGGGTATAACTGAAGCTTTCTTT
TRBV7-9	TRBJ1-1	TRBD1	.	CASSLTGAPTEAFF	TGTGCCAGCAGCTTGACAGGGGCCCCCACTGAAGCTTTCTTT
TRBV28	TRBJ2-1	.	.	CASSWTSYNEQFF	TGTGCCAGCAGTTGGACAAGCTACAATGAGCAGTTCTTC
TRBV5-6	TRBJ2-5	.	.	CASSHRVIGQETQYF	TGTGCCAGCAGCCACAGGGTGATAGGCCAAGAGACCCAGTACTTC
TRBV4-3	TRBJ2-7	.	.	CASSQGQGSYEQYF	TGCGCCAGCAGCCAAGGTCAGGGCTCCTACGAGCAGTACTTC
TRBV5-4	TRBJ1-2	TRBD1	.	CASKGGGSNYGYTF	TGTGCCAGCAAAGGGGGCGGATCCAACTATGGCTACACCTTC
TRBV28	TRBJ2-3	TRBD2	once	CASSPEGTSGRYTQYF	TGTGCCAGCAGCCCGGAAGGGACTAGCGGGAGATATACGCAGTATTTT
TRBV4-3	TRBJ2-6	.	medium-sized	CASSQDAGTGANVLTF	TGCGCCAGCAGCCAAGATGCGGGTACTGGGGCCAACGTCCTGACTTTC